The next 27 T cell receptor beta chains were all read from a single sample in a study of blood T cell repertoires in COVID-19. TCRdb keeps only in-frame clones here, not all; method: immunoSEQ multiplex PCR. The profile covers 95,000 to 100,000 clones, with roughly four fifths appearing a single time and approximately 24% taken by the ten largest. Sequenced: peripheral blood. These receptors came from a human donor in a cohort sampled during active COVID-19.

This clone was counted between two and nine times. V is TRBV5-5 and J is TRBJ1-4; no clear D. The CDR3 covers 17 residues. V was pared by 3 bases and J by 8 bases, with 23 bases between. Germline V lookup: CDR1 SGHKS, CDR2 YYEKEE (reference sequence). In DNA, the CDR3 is TGTGCCAGCAGCTCACGACCCGTCAGCGGGAATTTGGAAAAACTGTTTTTT. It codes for CASSSRPVSGNLEKLFF.

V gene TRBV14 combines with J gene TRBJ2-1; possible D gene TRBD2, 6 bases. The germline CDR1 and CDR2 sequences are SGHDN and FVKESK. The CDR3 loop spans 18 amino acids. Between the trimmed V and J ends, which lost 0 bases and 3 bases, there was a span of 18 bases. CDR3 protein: CASSQDRRGGLLYNEQFF. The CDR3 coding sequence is TGTGCCAGCAGCCAAGACAGGAGAGGAGGGCTTCTCTACAATGAGCAGTTCTTC.

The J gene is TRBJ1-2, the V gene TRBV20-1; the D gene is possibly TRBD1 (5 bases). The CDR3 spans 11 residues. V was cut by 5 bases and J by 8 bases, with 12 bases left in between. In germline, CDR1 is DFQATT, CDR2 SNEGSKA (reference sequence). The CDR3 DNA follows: TGCAGTGCTCTTGGGGCCAGGGGCTACACCTTC. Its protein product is CSALGARGYTF.

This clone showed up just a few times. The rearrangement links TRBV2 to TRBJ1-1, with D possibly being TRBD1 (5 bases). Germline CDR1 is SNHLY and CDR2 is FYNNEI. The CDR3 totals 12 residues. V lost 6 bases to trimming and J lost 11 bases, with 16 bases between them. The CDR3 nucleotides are TGTGCCAGCAGCGTGTCGGGGGGAGCGGCTTTCTTT. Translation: CASSVSGGAAFF.

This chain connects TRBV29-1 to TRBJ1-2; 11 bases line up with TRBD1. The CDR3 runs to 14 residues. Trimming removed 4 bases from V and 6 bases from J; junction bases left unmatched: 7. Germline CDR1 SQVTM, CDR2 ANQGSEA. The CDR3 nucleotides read TGCAGCGTTGGTATGGGGACAGGGGGGAATGGCTACACCTTC. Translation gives CSVGMGTGGNGYTF.

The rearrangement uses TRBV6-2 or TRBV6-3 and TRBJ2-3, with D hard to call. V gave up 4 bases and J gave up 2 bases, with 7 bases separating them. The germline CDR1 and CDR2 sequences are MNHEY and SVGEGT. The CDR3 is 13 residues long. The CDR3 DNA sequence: TGTGCCAGCAGTTCGGTGCTCACAGATACGCAGTATTTT. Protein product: CASSSVLTDTQYF.

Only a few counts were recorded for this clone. The CDR3: CASKRGQSNQPQHF. For the CDR3, the DNA is TGTGCCAGCAAAAGGGGACAGAGCAATCAGCCCCAGCATTTT. The chain employs TRBV6-5 and TRBJ1-5; 7 bases agree with TRBD1. V dropped 7 bases and J dropped 1; count of bases not matched to a gene: 4. CDR1 is MNHEY, CDR2 SVGAGI, per germline. The CDR3 is 14 amino acids.

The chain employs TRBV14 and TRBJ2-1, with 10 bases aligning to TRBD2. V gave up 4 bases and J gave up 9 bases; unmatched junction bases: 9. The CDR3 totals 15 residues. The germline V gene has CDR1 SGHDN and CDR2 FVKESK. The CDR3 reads CASSLIAGGRGEQFF. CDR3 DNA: TGTGCCAGCAGCCTTATAGCGGGGGGCCGCGGTGAGCAGTTCTTC. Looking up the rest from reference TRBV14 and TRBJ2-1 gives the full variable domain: EAGVTQFPSHSVIEKGQTVTLRCDPISGHDNLYWYRRVMGKEIKFLLHFVKESKQDESGMPNNRFLAERTGGTYSTLKVQPAELEDSGVYFCASSLIAGGRGEQFFGPGTRLTVL.

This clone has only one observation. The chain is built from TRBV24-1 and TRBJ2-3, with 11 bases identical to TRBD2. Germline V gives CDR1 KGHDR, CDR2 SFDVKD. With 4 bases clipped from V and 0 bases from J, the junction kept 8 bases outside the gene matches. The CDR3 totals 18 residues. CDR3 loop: CATSDPSGTSGSTDTQYF. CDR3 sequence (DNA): TGTGCCACCAGTGACCCGTCCGGGACTAGCGGAAGCACAGATACGCAGTATTTT.

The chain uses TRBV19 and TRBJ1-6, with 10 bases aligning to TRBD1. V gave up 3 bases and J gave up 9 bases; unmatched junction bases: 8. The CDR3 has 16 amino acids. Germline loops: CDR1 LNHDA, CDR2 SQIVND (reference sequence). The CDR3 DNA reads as TGTGCCAGTAGTATTGAGGTTGGACAGGGGGTTTCACCCCTCCACTTT. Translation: CASSIEVGQGVSPLHF.

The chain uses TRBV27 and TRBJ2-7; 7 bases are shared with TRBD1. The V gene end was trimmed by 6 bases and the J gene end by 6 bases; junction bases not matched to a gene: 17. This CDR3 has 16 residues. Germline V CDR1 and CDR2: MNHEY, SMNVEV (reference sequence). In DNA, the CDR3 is TGTGCCAGCAGGCTATATGGGACAGAAGTATTTGGCGAGCAGTACTTC. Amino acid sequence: CASRLYGTEVFGEQYF.

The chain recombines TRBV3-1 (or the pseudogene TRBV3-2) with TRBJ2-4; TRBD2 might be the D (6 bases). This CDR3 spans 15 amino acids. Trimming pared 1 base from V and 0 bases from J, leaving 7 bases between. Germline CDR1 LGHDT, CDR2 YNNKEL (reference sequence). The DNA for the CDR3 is TGTGCCAGCAGCCAAGGGAGGGGAGCCAAAAACATTCAGTACTTC. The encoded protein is CASSQGRGAKNIQYF.

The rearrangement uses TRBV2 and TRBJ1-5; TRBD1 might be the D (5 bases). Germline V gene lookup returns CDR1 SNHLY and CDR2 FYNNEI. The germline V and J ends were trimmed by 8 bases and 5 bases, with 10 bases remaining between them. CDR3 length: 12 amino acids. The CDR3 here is CASARGDQPQHF. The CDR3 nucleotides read TGTGCCAGCGCCCGGGGGGATCAGCCCCAGCATTTT.

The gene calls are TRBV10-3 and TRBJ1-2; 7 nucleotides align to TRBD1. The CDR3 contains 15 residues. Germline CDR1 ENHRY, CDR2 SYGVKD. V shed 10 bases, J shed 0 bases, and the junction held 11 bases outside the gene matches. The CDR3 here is CATKEAGGSNYGYTF. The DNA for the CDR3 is TGTGCCACCAAAGAGGCAGGGGGATCTAACTATGGCTACACCTTC.

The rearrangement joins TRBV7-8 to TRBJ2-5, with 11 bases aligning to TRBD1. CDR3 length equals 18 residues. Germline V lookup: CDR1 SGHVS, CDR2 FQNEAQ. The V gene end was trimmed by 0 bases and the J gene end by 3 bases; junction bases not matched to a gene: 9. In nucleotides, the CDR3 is TGTGCCAGCAGCTTAGCGGGACAGGGGGTCGGCGTCAAAGAGACCCAGTACTTC. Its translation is CASSLAGQGVGVKETQYF.

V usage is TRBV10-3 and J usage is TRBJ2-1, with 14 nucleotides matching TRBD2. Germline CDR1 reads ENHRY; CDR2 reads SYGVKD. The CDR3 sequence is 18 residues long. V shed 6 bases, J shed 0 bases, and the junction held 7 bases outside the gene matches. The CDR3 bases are TGTGCCATCAGAAAGGGACTAGCGGGGGCCCTCTCCTACAATGAGCAGTTCTTC. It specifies CAIRKGLAGALSYNEQFF.

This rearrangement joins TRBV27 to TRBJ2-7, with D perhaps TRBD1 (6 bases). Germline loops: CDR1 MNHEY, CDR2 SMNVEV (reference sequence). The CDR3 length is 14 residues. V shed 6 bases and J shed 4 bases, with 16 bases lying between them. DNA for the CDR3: TGTGCCAGCAGCTCCGCAGGGGCGCGGTACGAGCAGTACTTC. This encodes CASSSAGARYEQYF.

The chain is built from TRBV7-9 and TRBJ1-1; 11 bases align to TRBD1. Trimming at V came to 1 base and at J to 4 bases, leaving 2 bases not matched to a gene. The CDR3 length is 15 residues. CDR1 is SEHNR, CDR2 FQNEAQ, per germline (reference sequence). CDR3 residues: CASSLGGQGGTEAFF. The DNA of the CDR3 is TGTGCCAGCAGCTTAGGGGGACAGGGGGGCACTGAAGCTTTCTTT.

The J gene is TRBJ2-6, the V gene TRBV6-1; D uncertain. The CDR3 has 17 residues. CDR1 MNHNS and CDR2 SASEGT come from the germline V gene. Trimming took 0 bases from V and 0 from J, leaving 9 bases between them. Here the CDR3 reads CASSEAIRSSGANVLTF. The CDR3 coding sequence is TGTGCCAGCAGTGAAGCGATCCGGAGCTCTGGGGCCAACGTCCTGACTTTC.

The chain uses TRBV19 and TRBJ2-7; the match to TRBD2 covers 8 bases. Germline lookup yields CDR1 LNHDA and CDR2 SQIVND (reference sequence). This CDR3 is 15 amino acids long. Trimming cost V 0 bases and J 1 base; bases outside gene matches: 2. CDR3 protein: CASSIEASGSYEQYF. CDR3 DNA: TGTGCCAGTAGTATAGAGGCTAGCGGGTCCTACGAGCAGTACTTC.

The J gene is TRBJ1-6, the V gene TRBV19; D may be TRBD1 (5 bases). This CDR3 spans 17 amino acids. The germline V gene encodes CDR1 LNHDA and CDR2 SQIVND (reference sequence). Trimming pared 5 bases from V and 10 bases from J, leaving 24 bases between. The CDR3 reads CASSLGREAYGRSPLHF. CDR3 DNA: TGTGCCAGTAGTTTAGGCAGGGAGGCCTACGGTAGGTCACCCCTCCACTTT.

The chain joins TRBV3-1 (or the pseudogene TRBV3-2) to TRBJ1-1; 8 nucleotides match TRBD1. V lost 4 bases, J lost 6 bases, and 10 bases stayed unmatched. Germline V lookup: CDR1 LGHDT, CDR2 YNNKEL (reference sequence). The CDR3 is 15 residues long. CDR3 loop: CASSRSGGGFSEAFF. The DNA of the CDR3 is TGTGCCAGCAGCCGGTCAGGGGGCGGATTTTCTGAAGCTTTCTTT.

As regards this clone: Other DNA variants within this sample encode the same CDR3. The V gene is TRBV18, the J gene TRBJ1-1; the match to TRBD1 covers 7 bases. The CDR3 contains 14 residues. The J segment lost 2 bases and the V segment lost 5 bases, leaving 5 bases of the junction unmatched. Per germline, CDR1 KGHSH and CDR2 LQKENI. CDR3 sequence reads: CASSSQGGNTEAFF. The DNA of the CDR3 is TGTGCCAGCTCATCGCAGGGGGGTAACACTGAAGCTTTCTTT.

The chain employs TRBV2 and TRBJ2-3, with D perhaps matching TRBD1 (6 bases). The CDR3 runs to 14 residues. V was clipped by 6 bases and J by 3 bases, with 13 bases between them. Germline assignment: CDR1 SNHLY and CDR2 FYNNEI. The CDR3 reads CASSLTQGTDTQYF. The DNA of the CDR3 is TGTGCCAGCAGCTTAACCCAGGGGACAGATACGCAGTATTTT.

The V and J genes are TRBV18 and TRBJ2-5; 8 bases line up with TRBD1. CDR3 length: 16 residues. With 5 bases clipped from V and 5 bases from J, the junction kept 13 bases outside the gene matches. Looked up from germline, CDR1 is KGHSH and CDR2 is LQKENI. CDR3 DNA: TGTGCCAGCTCAAACACCACCCCCAGGGGGCCGGAGACCCAGTACTTC. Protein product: CASSNTTPRGPETQYF.

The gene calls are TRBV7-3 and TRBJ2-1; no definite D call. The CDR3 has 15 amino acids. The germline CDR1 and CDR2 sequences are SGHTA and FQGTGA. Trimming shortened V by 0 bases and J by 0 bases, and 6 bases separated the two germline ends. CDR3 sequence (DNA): TGTGCCAGCAGCTTAACACCGGGCTCCTACAATGAGCAGTTCTTC. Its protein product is CASSLTPGSYNEQFF.

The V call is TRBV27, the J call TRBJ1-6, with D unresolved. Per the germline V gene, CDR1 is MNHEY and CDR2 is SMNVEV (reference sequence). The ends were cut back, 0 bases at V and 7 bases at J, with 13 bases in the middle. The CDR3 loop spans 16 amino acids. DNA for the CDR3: TGTGCCAGCAGTTTATCGCAGCCAGGTCTCAATTCACCCCTCCACTTT. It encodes CASSLSQPGLNSPLHF.